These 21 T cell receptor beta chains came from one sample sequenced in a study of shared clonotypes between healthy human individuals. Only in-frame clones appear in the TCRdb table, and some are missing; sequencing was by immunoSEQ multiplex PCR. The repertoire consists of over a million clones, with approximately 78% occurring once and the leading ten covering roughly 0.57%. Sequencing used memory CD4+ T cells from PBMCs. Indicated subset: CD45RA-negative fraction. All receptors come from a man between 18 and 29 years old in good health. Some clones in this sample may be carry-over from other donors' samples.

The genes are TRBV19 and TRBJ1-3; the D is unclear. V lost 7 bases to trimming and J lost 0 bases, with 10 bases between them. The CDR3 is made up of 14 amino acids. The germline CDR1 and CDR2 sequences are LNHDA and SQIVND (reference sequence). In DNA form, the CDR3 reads TGTGCCAGTACTCAACAACGCTCTGGAAACACCATATATTTT. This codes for CASTQQRSGNTIYF.

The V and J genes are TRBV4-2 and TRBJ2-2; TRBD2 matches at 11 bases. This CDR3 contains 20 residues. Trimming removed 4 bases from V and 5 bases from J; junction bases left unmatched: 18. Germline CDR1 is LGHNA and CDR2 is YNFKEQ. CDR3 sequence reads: CASSLKLSGRASIGTGELFF. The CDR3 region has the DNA TGTGCCAGCAGCCTTAAGCTTAGCGGGAGGGCCTCGATTGGAACCGGGGAGCTGTTTTTT.

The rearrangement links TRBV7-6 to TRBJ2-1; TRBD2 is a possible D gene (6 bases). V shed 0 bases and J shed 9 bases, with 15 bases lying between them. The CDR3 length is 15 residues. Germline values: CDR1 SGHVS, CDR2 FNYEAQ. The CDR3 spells CASSLAPMGGGEQFF. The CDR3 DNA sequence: TGTGCCAGCAGCTTAGCGCCGATGGGGGGAGGTGAGCAGTTCTTC. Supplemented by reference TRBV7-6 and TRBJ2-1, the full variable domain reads GAGVSQSPRYKVTKRGQDVALRCDPISGHVSLYWYRQALGQGPEFLTYFNYEAQQDKSGLPNDRFSAERPEGSISTLTIQRTEQRDSAMYRCASSLAPMGGGEQFFGPGTRLTVL.

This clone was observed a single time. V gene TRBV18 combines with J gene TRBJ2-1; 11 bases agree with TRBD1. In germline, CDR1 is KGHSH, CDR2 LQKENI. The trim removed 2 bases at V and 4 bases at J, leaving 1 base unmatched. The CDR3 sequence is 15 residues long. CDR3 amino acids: CASSPGTGGYNEQFF. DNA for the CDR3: TGTGCCAGCTCACCAGGGACAGGGGGATACAATGAGCAGTTCTTC.

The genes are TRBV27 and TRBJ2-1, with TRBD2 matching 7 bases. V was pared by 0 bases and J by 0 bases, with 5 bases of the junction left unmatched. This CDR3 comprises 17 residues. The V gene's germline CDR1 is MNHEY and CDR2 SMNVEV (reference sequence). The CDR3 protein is CASSLSGGSLSYNEQFF. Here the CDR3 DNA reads TGTGCCAGCAGTTTATCGGGAGGGAGCCTCTCCTACAATGAGCAGTTCTTC.

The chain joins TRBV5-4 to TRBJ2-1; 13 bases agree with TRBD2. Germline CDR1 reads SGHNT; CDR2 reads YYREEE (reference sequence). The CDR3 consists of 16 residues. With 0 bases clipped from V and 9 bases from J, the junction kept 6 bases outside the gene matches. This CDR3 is CASSLDTSGRASEQFF. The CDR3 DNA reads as TGTGCCAGCAGCTTGGATACTAGCGGGAGGGCGAGTGAGCAGTTCTTC.

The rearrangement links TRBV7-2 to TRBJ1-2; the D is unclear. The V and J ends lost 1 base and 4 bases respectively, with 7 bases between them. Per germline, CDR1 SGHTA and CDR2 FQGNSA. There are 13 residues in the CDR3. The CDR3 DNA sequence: TGTGCCAGCAGCTTAGTAAAGGGCTATGGCTACACCTTC. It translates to CASSLVKGYGYTF.

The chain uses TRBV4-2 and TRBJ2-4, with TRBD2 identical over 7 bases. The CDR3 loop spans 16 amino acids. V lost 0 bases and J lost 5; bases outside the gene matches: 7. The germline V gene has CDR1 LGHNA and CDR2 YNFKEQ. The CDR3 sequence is CASSQESSGPQNIQYF. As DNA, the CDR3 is TGTGCCAGCAGCCAAGAAAGTAGCGGGCCCCAAAACATTCAGTACTTC.

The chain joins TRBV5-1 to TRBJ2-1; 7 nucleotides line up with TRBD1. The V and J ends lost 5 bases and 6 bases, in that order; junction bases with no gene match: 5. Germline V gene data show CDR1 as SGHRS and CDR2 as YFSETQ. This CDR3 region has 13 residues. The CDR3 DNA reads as TGCGCCAGCAGGTCGACAGGGAGCAATGAGCAGTTCTTC. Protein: CASRSTGSNEQFF.

CDR3: CASTRGAGAYNEQFF. CDR3 nucleotides: TGCGCCAGCACTCGGGGGGCAGGAGCCTACAATGAGCAGTTCTTC. The V call is TRBV5-1, the J call TRBJ2-1, with D maybe TRBD2 (7 bases). The CDR3 has 15 amino acids. The germline V and J ends were trimmed by 6 bases and 2 bases, with 15 bases remaining between them. Germline-derived CDR1 and CDR2 are SGHRS and YFSETQ.

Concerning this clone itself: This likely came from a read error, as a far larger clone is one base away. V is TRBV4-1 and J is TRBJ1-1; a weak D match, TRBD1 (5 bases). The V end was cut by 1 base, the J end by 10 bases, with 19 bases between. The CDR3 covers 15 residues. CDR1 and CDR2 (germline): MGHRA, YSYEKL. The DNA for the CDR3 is TGCGCCAGCAGCCAAGGTCGGACACCGGACGAAGTAGCTTTCTTT. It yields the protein CASSQGRTPDEVAFF.

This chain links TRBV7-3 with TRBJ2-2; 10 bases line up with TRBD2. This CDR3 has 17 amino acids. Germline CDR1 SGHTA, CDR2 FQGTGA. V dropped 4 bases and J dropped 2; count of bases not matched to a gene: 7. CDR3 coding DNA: TGTGCCAGCAGCTATACAGGGACTAGCGCTAACACCGGGGAGCTGTTTTTT. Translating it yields CASSYTGTSANTGELFF.

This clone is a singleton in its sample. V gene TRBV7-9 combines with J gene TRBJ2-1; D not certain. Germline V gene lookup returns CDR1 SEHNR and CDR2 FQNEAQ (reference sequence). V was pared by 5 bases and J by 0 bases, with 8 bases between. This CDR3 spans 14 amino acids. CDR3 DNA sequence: TGTGCCAGCAGCCGAACGGACTCCTACAATGAGCAGTTCTTC. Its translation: CASSRTDSYNEQFF.

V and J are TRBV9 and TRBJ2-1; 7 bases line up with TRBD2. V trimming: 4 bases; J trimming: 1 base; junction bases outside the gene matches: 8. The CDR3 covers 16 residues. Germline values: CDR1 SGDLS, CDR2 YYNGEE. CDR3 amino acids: CASSPRGDYSYNEQFF. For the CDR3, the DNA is TGTGCCAGCAGCCCCCGGGGGGACTATTCCTACAATGAGCAGTTCTTC.

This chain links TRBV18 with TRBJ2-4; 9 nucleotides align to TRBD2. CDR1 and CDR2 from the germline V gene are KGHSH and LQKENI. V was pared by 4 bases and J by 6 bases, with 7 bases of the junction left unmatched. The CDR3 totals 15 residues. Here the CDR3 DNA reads TGTGCCAGCTCACACGGGGTAGCGGGGGCAAACATTCAGTACTTC. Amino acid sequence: CASSHGVAGANIQYF. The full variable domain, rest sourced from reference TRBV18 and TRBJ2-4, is NAGVMQNPRHLVRRRGQEARLRCSPMKGHSHVYWYRQLPEEGLKFMVYLQKENIIDESGMPKERFSAEFPKEGPSILRIQQVVRGDSAAYFCASSHGVAGANIQYFGAGTRLSVL.

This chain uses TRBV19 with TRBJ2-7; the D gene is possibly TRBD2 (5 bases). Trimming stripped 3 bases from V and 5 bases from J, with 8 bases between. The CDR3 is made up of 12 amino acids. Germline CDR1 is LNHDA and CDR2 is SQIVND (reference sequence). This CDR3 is CASSIEGNEQYF. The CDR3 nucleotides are TGTGCCAGTAGTATCGAGGGAAACGAGCAGTACTTC. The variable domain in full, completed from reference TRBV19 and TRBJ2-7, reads DGGITQSPKYLFRKEGQNVTLSCEQNLNHDAMYWYRQDPGQGLRLIYYSQIVNDFQKGDIAEGYSVSREKKESFPLTVTSAQKNPTAFYLCASSIEGNEQYFGPGTRLTVT.

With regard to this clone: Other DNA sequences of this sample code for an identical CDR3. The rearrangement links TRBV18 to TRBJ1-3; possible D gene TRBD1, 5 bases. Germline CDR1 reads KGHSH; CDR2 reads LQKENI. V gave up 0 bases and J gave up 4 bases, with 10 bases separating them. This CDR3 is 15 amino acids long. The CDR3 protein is CASSPPGVAGNTIYF. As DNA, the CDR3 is TGTGCCAGCTCACCACCGGGGGTCGCGGGAAACACCATATATTTT. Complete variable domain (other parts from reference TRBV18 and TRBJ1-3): NAGVMQNPRHLVRRRGQEARLRCSPMKGHSHVYWYRQLPEEGLKFMVYLQKENIIDESGMPKERFSAEFPKEGPSILRIQQVVRGDSAAYFCASSPPGVAGNTIYFGEGSWLTVV.

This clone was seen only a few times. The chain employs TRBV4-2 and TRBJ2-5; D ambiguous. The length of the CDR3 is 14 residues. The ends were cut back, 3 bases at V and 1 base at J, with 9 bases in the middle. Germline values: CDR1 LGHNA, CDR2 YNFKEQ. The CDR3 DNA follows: TGTGCCAGCAGCCAGAGTGGGGTCCAAGAGACCCAGTACTTC. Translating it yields CASSQSGVQETQYF.

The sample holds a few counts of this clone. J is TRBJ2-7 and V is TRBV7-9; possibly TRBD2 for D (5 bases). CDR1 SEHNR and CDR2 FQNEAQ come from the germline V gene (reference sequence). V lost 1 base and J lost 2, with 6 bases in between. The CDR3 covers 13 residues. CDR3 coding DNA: TGTGCCAGCAGCTTAGAACTAGCCTACGAGCAGTACTTC. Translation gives CASSLELAYEQYF.

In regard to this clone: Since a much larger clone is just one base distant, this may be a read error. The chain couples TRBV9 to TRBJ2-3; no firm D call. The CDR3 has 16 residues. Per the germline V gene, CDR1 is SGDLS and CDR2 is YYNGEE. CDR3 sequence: CANSVGVSRFGDTQYF. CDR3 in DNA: TGTGCCAACAGCGTAGGAGTTAGCCGCTTCGGAGATACGCAGTATTTT. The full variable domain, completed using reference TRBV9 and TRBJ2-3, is DSGVTQTPKHLITATGQRVTLRCSPRSGDLSVYWYQQSLDQGLQFLIQYYNGEERAKGNILERFSAQQFPDLHSELNLSSLELGDSALYFCANSVGVSRFGDTQYFGPGTRLTVL.

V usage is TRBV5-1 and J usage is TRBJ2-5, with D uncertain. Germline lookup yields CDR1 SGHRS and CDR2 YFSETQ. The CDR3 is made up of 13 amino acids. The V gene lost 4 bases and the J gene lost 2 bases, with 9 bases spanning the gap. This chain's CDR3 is CASSGRPQETQYF. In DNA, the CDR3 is TGCGCCAGCAGCGGACGGCCTCAAGAGACCCAGTACTTC.